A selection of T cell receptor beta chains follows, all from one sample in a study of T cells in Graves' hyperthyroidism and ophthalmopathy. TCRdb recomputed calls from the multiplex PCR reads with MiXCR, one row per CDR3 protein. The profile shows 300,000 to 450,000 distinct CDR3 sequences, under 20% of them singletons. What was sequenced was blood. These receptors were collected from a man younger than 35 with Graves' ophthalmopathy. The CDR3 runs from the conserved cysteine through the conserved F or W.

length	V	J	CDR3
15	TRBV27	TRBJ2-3	CASSFRGGSVDTQYF
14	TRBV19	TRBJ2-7	CASSISGTTYEQYF
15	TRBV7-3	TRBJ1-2	CASSLRGQGVYGYTF
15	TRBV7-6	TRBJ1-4	CASSSDPATNEKLFF
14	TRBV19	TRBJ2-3	CASSRFGNTDTQYF
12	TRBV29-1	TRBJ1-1	CGFGRGVTEAFF
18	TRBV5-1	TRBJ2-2	CASSLELAGVKNTGELFF
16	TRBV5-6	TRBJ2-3	CASSLYGGGSTDTQYF
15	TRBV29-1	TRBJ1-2	CSGGGGQAEGYGYTF
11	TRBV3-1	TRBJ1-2	CASSTDKGHTF
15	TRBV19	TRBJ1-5	CASKTASGSNQPQHF
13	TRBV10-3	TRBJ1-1	CAISDLERLEAFF
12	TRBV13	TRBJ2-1	CASSPGGIEQFF
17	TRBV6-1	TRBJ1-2	CASSEALRGQRNYGYTF
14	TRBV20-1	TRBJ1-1	CSARPGQENTEAFF
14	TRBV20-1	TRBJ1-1	CSAQTLGQGARAFF
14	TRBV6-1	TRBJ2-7	CASTPGQGPYEQYF
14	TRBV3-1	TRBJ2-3	CASSQDMSPDTQYF
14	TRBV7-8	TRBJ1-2	CASGVLEANYGYTF
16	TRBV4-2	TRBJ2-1	CASSQELDPRRTEQFF
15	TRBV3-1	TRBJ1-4	CASSQEETLNEKLFF
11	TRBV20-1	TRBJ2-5	CSARAQETQYF
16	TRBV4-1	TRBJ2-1	CASSHGPGQRYNEQFF
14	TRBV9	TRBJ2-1	CASSAGGDYNEQFF
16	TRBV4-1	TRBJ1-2	CASSQARPQGNYGYTF
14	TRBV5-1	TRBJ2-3	CASSRGASVDTQYF
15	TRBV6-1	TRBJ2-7	CASSEAPGLGYEQYF
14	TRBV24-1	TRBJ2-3	CATSDGDFTDTQYF
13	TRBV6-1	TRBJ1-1	CASKNSQGTEAFF
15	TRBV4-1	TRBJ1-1	CASSLHRDLNTEAFF
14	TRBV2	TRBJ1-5	CASLRDPGPQPQHF
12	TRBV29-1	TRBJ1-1	CSTGEQGLGAFF
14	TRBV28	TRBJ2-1	CASTLWVAGGEQFF
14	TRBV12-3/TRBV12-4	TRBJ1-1	CASVETGGNTEAFF
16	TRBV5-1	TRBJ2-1	CASSPGLAGDYNEQFF
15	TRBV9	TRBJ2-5	CASSETGTRGETQYF
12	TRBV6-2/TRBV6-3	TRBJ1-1	CASKTRGAEAFF
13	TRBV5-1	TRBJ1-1	CASSLDPNTEAFF
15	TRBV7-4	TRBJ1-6	CASSLGPWIHSPLHF
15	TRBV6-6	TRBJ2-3	CASSYRQGWTDTQYF
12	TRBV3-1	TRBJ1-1	CASSQVDREAFF
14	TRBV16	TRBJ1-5	CASSQFPEDQPQHF
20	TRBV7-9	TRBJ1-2	CASSFDQPPLKTGTNYGYTF
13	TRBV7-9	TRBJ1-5	CASSRQVNQPQHF
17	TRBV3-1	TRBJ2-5	CASSQDYGTGLEETQYF
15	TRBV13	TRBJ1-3	CASSLDRASGNTIYF
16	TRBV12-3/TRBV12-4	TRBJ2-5	CASSPGVAGGLETQYF
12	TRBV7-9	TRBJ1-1	CASSLMESEAFF
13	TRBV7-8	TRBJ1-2	CASSDQQGHGYTF
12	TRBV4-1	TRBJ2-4	CASSQDRNIQYF
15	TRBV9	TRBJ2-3	CASSVVTSGTDTQYF
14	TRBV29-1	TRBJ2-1	CSVEPSFAGNEQFF